The next 21 T cell receptor beta chains were all read from a single sample in a study of cytomegalovirus exposure and HLA in healthy donors. PCR used 60 Vbeta primers and 13 Jbeta primers. Produced via immunoSEQ multiplex PCR; TCRdb's table is partial and in-frame only. The sample has 160,000 or so clones, 60% to 85% seen once; the top ten hold around 1.3%. The sample taken for sequencing was PBMCs. The receptors derive from a young woman in good health and CMV-seronegative.

There are a few counts of this clone. The rearrangement uses TRBV19 and TRBJ2-7; TRBD1 aligns across 8 bases. The germline CDR1 and CDR2 sequences are LNHDA and SQIVND (reference sequence). J gave up 5 bases and V 6 bases, and 12 bases lay outside the gene matches. The CDR3 extends over 15 amino acids. For the CDR3, the DNA is TGTGCCAGTAGGGCCAGACAGGGGCGGAGGGACGAGCAGTACTTC. Translation gives CASRARQGRRDEQYF.

The DNA of the CDR3 is TGTGCCAGCAGCGCTCACTACGGGGAATCGAACACCGGGGAGCTGTTTTTT. Encoded protein: CASSAHYGESNTGELFF. The rearrangement joins TRBV9 to TRBJ2-2, with D possibly TRBD2 on 5 matching bases. Trimming stripped 3 bases from V and 0 bases from J, with 15 bases between. CDR3 length: 17 amino acids. Germline assignment: CDR1 SGDLS and CDR2 YYNGEE.

CDR3 sequence: CALSREILSYEQYF. The DNA for the CDR3 is TGTGCCCTTTCTCGGGAGATATTATCCTACGAGCAGTACTTC. The chain employs TRBV30 and TRBJ2-7; possibly TRBD2 for D (6 bases). The CDR3 has 14 residues. Germline V gives CDR1 GTSNPN, CDR2 SVGIG (reference sequence). Trimming took off 8 bases at V and 1 base at J, with 18 bases between the two ends.

V and J are TRBV5-6 and TRBJ1-5; TRBD1 might be the D (6 bases). Germline V gene sequence: CDR1 SGHDT, CDR2 YYEEEE. There are 19 residues in the CDR3. Trimming removed 3 bases at V and 1 base at J, with 23 bases between. CDR3 coding DNA: TGTGCCAGCAGCTCGTATGGCCCACAGGGTTCAGGGAGCAATCAGCCCCAGCATTTT. Amino acids: CASSSYGPQGSGSNQPQHF.

The V call is TRBV15, the J call TRBJ1-3; no reliable D call. Germline values: CDR1 LNHNV, CDR2 YYDKDF (reference sequence). The CDR3 contains 15 residues. The V and J ends lost 4 bases and 4 bases respectively, with 14 bases between them. CDR3 bases: TGTGCCACCAGCAAGAGGGCCAGCGAGGGAAACACCATATATTTT. It yields the protein CATSKRASEGNTIYF.

This clone was picked up a small number of times. This chain connects TRBV7-2 to TRBJ1-1, with 9 bases identical to TRBD1. This CDR3 has 14 amino acids. CDR1 is SGHTA and CDR2 is FQGNSA in the germline V gene. The V and J ends lost 3 bases and 1 base, in that order; junction bases with no gene match: 0. CDR3 loop: CASSLTGGNTEAFF. CDR3 sequence (DNA): TGTGCCAGCAGCTTGACAGGGGGGAACACTGAAGCTTTCTTT.

DNA for the CDR3: TGCGCCAGTGGGGGACAGGGCACAGATACGCAGTATTTT. Translating gives CASGGQGTDTQYF. The rearrangement links TRBV5-1 to TRBJ2-3; 8 bases align to TRBD1. Germline lookup yields CDR1 SGHRS and CDR2 YFSETQ. CDR3 length: 13 residues. J was trimmed by 1 base and V by 8 bases; bases with no gene match: 3.

The chain combines TRBV25-1 with TRBJ2-1; 8 bases agree with TRBD1. Unmatched junction bases numbered 6, after V lost 4 bases and J lost 1 base. Germline CDR1 reads MGHDK; CDR2 reads SYGVNS. The CDR3 is made up of 16 amino acids. In DNA form, the CDR3 reads TGTGCCAGCAGTGGGGGGACAGGTCGGTCCTACAATGAGCAGTTCTTC. Its protein product is CASSGGTGRSYNEQFF.

This clone was observed a single time. The chain employs TRBV29-1 and TRBJ2-5; possible D gene TRBD2, 5 bases. V lost 7 bases to trimming and J lost 5 bases, with 14 bases between them. Germline V gene data show CDR1 as SQVTM and CDR2 as ANQGSEA. The CDR3 consists of 12 residues. In nucleotides, the CDR3 is TGCAGCGCCGGGTTGATAGCGGAGACCCAGTACTTC. It codes for CSAGLIAETQYF.

The chain carries TRBV5-1 and TRBJ2-3, with TRBD2 matching over 7 bases. Germline trimming cut 4 bases from V and 2 bases from J; bases unmatched to any gene: 7. This CDR3 comprises 15 residues. From germline, CDR1 is SGHRS and CDR2 YFSETQ. The CDR3 DNA reads as TGCGCCAGCAGCGGGGGGGACGGAATCACAGATACGCAGTATTTT. Translation: CASSGGDGITDTQYF.

Worth noting for this clone: At one boundary the junction diverges from the germline segment, which might be a read error. The genes are TRBV7-9 and TRBJ1-2; 7 nucleotides match TRBD1. Germline-derived CDR1 and CDR2 are SEHNR and FQNEAQ (reference sequence). The CDR3 has 17 residues. The CDR3 DNA follows: TGTTCCAGCAGCTTACGGGCAGGGGGTCCTACTAACTATGGCTACACCTTC. Translated, it gives CSSSLRAGGPTNYGYTF.

The chain joins TRBV28 to TRBJ2-1; possible D gene TRBD1, 6 bases. V lost 3 bases to trimming and J lost 7 bases, with 13 bases between them. The CDR3 is 14 amino acids. Germline CDR1 MDHEN, CDR2 SYDVKM. The CDR3 DNA sequence: TGTGCCAGCAGTTTCTTAAAACAGGGAAATGAGCAGTTCTTC. This codes for CASSFLKQGNEQFF.

The CDR3 DNA follows: TGTGCCAGCAGCCCACAGATCATGAACACTGAAGCTTTCTTT. Translation: CASSPQIMNTEAFF. The V gene is TRBV27, the J gene TRBJ1-1, with D uncertain. V shed 6 bases and J shed 0 bases, with 11 bases lying between them. This CDR3 comprises 14 residues. The germline CDR1 and CDR2 sequences are MNHEY and SMNVEV (reference sequence).

V gene TRBV5-1 combines with J gene TRBJ2-3; D is possibly TRBD1 (6 bases). This CDR3 contains 14 residues. Germline V gene lookup returns CDR1 SGHRS and CDR2 YFSETQ. Trimming pared 0 bases from V and 2 bases from J, leaving 7 bases between. CDR3 sequence: CASSLGDTTDTQYF. The DNA for the CDR3 is TGCGCCAGCAGCTTGGGGGACACCACAGATACGCAGTATTTT.

V is TRBV5-1 and J is TRBJ2-7; D is undetermined. The CDR3 consists of 15 residues. Per the germline V gene, CDR1 is SGHRS and CDR2 is YFSETQ. V lost 1 base, J lost 3 bases, and 14 bases lay in between. The CDR3 nucleotides read TGCGCCAGCAGCTTGAATCAGGCCGTCAACTACGAGCAGTACTTC. It encodes CASSLNQAVNYEQYF.

The V call is TRBV19, the J call TRBJ1-2; 9 bases line up with TRBD1. After removal of 5 bases from V and 7 bases from J, the junction contained 8 bases not matched to a gene. From germline, CDR1 is LNHDA and CDR2 SQIVND (reference sequence). This CDR3 comprises 14 residues. For the CDR3, the DNA is TGTGCCAGTAGTGCAGAACAGGGGGCCACTGGCTACACCTTC. Amino acids: CASSAEQGATGYTF.

In its sample, this clone was seen a few times. The chain has TRBV30 and TRBJ1-1; the match to TRBD1 covers 7 bases. Germline CDR1 GTSNPN, CDR2 SVGIG (reference sequence). V shed 1 base and J 0 bases; nucleotides not matched to a gene: 11. The CDR3 consists of 17 residues. CDR3 sequence: CAWSAPPGQSMNTEAFF. Written as DNA, the CDR3 is TGTGCCTGGAGTGCCCCACCGGGACAGAGCATGAACACTGAAGCTTTCTTT.

This chain connects TRBV2 to TRBJ2-1; maybe TRBD2 (6 bases). The CDR3 loop spans 16 amino acids. In germline, CDR1 is SNHLY, CDR2 FYNNEI. V lost 10 bases and J lost 1, with 20 bases in between. The CDR3 coding sequence is TGTGCCACGCGAGGAGAGGCGGGGAGATCCTACAATGAGCAGTTCTTC. It encodes CATRGEAGRSYNEQFF.

V is TRBV27 and J is TRBJ1-2; 9 bases align to TRBD1. Germline CDR1 reads MNHEY; CDR2 reads SMNVEV (reference sequence). There are 16 residues in the CDR3. Trimming at V came to 5 bases and at J to 5 bases, leaving 12 bases not matched to a gene. This chain's CDR3 is CASSPSTGGAMYGYTF. CDR3 DNA sequence: TGTGCCAGCAGTCCAAGCACAGGGGGCGCGATGTATGGCTACACCTTC.

This chain connects TRBV30 to TRBJ1-2, with D possibly matching TRBD1 (5 bases). CDR3 length equals 13 residues. The germline V gene has CDR1 GTSNPN and CDR2 SVGIG (reference sequence). Trimming took off 2 bases at V and 3 bases at J, with 10 bases between the two ends. The CDR3 spells CAWSSGLDYGYTF. The CDR3 DNA is TGTGCCTGGAGTTCAGGGTTGGACTATGGCTACACCTTC.

V and J are TRBV18 and TRBJ2-2; D is unclear. V was pared by 2 bases and J by 4 bases, with 8 bases between. This CDR3 contains 14 residues. Germline V gene data show CDR1 as KGHSH and CDR2 as LQKENI. The CDR3 region has the DNA TGTGCCAGCTCACCAGAACTCGGCACCGGGGAGCTGTTTTTT. Its translation is CASSPELGTGELFF. The variable domain in full, completed from reference TRBV18 and TRBJ2-2, reads NAGVMQNPRHLVRRRGQEARLRCSPMKGHSHVYWYRQLPEEGLKFMVYLQKENIIDESGMPKERFSAEFPKEGPSILRIQQVVRGDSAAYFCASSPELGTGELFFGEGSRLTVL.